This TCR beta chain was profiled in a study of T cell responses to AZD1222 COVID-19 vaccine. V was clipped by 6 bases and J by 3 bases, with 21 bases between them. In germline, CDR1 is MNHEY, CDR2 SVGEGT. This CDR3 is 16 amino acids long. This table comes from immunoSEQ multiplex PCR, and its TCRdb copy is limited to in-frame clones, with some not included. The table lists around 260,000 clones, 80% to 95% of them singletons, with around 0.5% in the top ten. The source is an adult in good health. The source material was peripheral blood, sampled on day 0 of AZD1222 vaccination. V is TRBV6-2 or TRBV6-3 and J is TRBJ2-7, with D perhaps matching TRBD2 (5 bases). In DNA, the CDR3 is TGTGCCAGCAGCCCTCGGTCGGGGTCCCCGGGCTACGAGCAGTACTTC. Its translation: CASSPRSGSPGYEQYF.